What follows is one TCR beta chain and its context. The data were obtained in a study of blood T cell repertoires in COVID-19. Study-wide background: The study drew acute and convalescent COVID-19 samples from the United States, Italy and Spain. Sources were T cells, B-cell-depleted T cells, or PBMCs; the material itself was cDNA or gDNA.

TCRdb's table, derived via immunoSEQ multiplex PCR, lists solely in-frame clones and lacks some. The table lists about 300,000 clones, nearly 90% of them singletons. CDR3 length: 14 amino acids. V shed 0 bases and J shed 4 bases, with 9 bases lying between them. Germline lookup yields CDR1 SGHTA and CDR2 FQGNSA. Sequencing was performed on peripheral blood. The chain has TRBV7-2 and TRBJ2-5; D unresolved. The TCR sequence derives from a man younger than 35 with active or convalescent COVID-19. In DNA form, the CDR3 reads TGTGCCAGCAGCTTAGCAATCAGTGGAGAGACCCAGTACTTC. This translates into CASSLAISGETQYF. The full variable domain, in which reference TRBV7-2 and TRBJ2-5 provide the parts outside the CDR3, is GAGVSQSPSNKVTEKGKDVELRCDPISGHTALYWYRQSLGQGLEFLIYFQGNSAPDKSGLPSDRFSAERTGGSVSTLTIQRTQQEDSAVYLCASSLAISGETQYFGPGTRLLVL.